This is a list of T cell receptor beta chains from one sample in a study of blood T cell repertoires in COVID-19. The method was immunoSEQ multiplex PCR; TCRdb's version includes in-frame clones alone and lacks a portion of them. Here the sample spans fewer than 300,000 clones, roughly 90% being singletons. Input material: peripheral blood. The receptors come from a young woman with acute or convalescent COVID-19. The CDR3 runs from the conserved cysteine through the conserved F or W. D genes are given only for firm matches. Rows may omit the clone size; those that give it use once, few, many or a size class.

TRBV3-1/TRBV3-2	NA	NA	TRBJ1-2	TGTGCCAGCAGCCCGACTGGCTATGGCTACACCTTC	CASSPTGYGYTF
TRBV21-1	NA	NA	TRBJ2-1	TGTGCCAGCAGCAAAGGGGGACTAGCGGGAACCAATGAGCAGTTCTTC	CASSKGGLAGTNEQFF
TRBV27	NA	TRBD2	TRBJ2-1	TGTGCCAGCAGTTTCCAGCCGGGACTAGCGTACAATGAGCAGTTCTTC	CASSFQPGLAYNEQFF
TRBV13	NA	TRBD2	TRBJ2-4	TGTGCCCTAGGATCGGGGGGAAACATTCAGTACTTC	CALGSGGNIQYF
TRBV3-1/TRBV3-2	NA	NA	TRBJ1-6	TGTGCCAGCAGCCAAGCTGCGGGGGGGTATAATTCACCCCTCCACTTT	CASSQAAGGYNSPLHF
TRBV7-3	NA	TRBD1	TRBJ2-2	TGTGCCAGCAGCTGGGACAGGGTACCCGGGGAGCTGTTTTTT	CASSWDRVPGELFF
TRBV15	few	TRBD1	TRBJ1-4	TGTGCCACCAGCGGACAGGGAGATAATGAAAAACTGTTTTTT	CATSGQGDNEKLFF
TRBV24-1	NA	NA	TRBJ2-3	TGTGCCACCAGTGATTGGATCCCACTAGGGACAGATACGCAGTATTTT	CATSDWIPLGTDTQYF
TRBV6-2/TRBV6-3	NA	TRBD2	TRBJ2-2	TGTGCCAGCAGTTCGCTAGCGGGAGGCACCGGGGAGCTGTTTTTT	CASSSLAGGTGELFF
TRBV21-1	NA	NA	TRBJ2-6	TGTGCCAGCAGCAAAAAGGGTCCCACTAGCGGGAAAACCTCTGGGGCCAACGTCCTGACTTTC	CASSKKGPTSGKTSGANVLTF
TRBV5-1	NA	TRBD2	TRBJ2-7	TGCGCCAGCAGCTTGGTGCGGGGGGCGGTTGACGAGCAGTACTTC	CASSLVRGAVDEQYF
TRBV10-1	NA	NA	TRBJ2-3	TGCGCCAGCAGTGAGTCTTCCAGGGCCACAGATACGCAGTATTTT	CASSESSRATDTQYF
TRBV6-5	NA	NA	TRBJ1-2	TGTGCCAGCAGTTACTCTAGCTCCATCTATGGCTACACCTTC	CASSYSSSIYGYTF
TRBV6-5	NA	NA	TRBJ2-2	TGTGCCAGCAGTCCATACGGGGACTTTGGCGGGGAGCTGTTTTTT	CASSPYGDFGGELFF
TRBV3-1/TRBV3-2	NA	TRBD2	TRBJ2-3	TGTGCCAGCAGCTGGACTAGCAGTGATACGCAGTATTTT	CASSWTSSDTQYF
TRBV4-2	few	NA	TRBJ1-2	TGTGCCAGCAGCCAAACAGGGTTGGATGGCTACACCTTC	CASSQTGLDGYTF
TRBV25-1	NA	TRBD2	TRBJ2-3	TGTGCCAGCAGTGAAGCTGGACTAGCGAACGCAGATACGCAGTATTTT	CASSEAGLANADTQYF
TRBV30	NA	NA	TRBJ2-2	TGTGCCTGGAGGGGTCAGGGGAGGGCCGGGGAGCTGTTTTTT	CAWRGQGRAGELFF
TRBV4-1	NA	TRBD2	TRBJ2-5	TGCGCCAGCAGCCAAGATCAACTAGCGGGAGGGCCGGAGACCCAGTACTTC	CASSQDQLAGGPETQYF
TRBV5-1	NA	NA	TRBJ2-2	TGCGCCAGCAGCTTGAGAGAAACCGGGGAGCTGTTTTTT	CASSLRETGELFF
TRBV7-2	NA	NA	TRBJ2-3	TGTGCCAGCAGCTTAGCCCGGCAGGGAATATCAGATACGCAGTATTTT	CASSLARQGISDTQYF
TRBV9	NA	TRBD1	TRBJ2-7	TGTGCCAGCAGCGTAGCTTCGGGACAGGGATCCCTCGAGCAGTACTTC	CASSVASGQGSLEQYF